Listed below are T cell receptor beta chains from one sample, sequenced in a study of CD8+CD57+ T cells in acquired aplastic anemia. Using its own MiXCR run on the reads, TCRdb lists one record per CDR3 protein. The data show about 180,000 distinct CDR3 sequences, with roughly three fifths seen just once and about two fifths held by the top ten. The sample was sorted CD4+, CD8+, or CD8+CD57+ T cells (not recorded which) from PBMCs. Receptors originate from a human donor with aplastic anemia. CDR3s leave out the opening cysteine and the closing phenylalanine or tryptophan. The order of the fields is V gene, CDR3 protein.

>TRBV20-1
SAREALAQETQY
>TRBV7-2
ASSLIRWGRMNTEAF
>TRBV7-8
ASSLSLRSEQY
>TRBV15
ATSRDSLNYGYT
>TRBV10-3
AIMNGINQPQH
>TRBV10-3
AISEGKWSSYNSPLH
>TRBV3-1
ASSHPTSGGEQF
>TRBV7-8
ASREGLWNSPLH
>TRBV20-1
SAIEGANYGYT
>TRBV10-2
ASSEPGQVGNEQF
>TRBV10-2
ASRKGATGELF
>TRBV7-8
ASSATDRSSYNSPLH
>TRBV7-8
ASSWGSGITTDTQY
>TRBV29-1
SVEPGGTTYEQY
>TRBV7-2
ASSLRPGLPYNEQF
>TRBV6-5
AISYDRATEAF
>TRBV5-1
ASSPGQGVYDEQF
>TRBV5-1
ASSLAPGTGGRLGEQY
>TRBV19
ASSNRGATEAF
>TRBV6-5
ASTSGLSSYEQY
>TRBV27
ASSFFHGSGEKLF
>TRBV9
ASSVGTREETQY
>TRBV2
ASSEVDNYGYT
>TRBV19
ASSIDLGGNQPQH
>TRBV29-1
SVVTGTGIYGYT
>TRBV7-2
ASSGGRTGETQY
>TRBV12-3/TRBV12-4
ASSLQGASYT
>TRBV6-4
ASSDSASGGGTQY
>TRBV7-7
ASSQSPRTGELF
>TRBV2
ASSQVGGASQETQY
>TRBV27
ASSLGSGFDGYT
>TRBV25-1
ASSPTTVRAGNEKLF
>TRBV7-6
ASSLAPDRGRWLDTEAF
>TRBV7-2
ASSLVPNSDTQY
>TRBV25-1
ASSPTPSGLKNIQY
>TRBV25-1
ASSDRDRGGNTIY
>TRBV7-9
ASSQGQAYSGANVLT
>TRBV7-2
ASSFTGGNTEAF
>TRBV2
ASSVLYRTGGSYNEQF
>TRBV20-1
SAKRWTVLEGYT
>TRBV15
ATWWGGDSEAF
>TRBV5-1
ASSAGTGGLWDYGYT
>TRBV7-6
ASSSMTSGVYEQY
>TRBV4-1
ASSQVVTGLKYSNQPQH
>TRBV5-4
ASSLAGQEGTQY
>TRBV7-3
ASQDNQETQY
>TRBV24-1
ATSGGGPFNQPQH
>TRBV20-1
SARDIGELYEQY
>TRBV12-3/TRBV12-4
ASSENPTAIYGYT
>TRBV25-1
ASSGDGDTQY
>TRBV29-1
SVEWTGDNYEQY
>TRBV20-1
SVVQGNTEAF
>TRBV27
ASSRGGTGIYNEQF
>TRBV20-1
SAGERGPSTDTQY